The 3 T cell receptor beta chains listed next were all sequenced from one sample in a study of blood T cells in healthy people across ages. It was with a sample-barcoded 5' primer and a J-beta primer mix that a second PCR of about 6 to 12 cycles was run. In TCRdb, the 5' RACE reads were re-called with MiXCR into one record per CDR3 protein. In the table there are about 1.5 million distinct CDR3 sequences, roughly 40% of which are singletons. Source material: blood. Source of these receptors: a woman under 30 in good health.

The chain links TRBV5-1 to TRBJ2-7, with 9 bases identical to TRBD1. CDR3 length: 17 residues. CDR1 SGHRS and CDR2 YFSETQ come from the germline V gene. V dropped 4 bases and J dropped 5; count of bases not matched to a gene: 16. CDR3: CASSTNSGTGRIHEQYF. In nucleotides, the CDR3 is TGCGCCAGCAGCACTAATTCCGGGACAGGGAGAATACACGAGCAGTACTTC. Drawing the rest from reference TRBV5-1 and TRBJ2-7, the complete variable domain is KAGVTQTPRYLIKTRGQQVTLSCSPISGHRSVSWYQQTPGQGLQFLFEYFSETQRNKGNFPGRFSGRQFSNSRSEMNVSTLELGDSALYLCASSTNSGTGRIHEQYFGPGTRLTVT.

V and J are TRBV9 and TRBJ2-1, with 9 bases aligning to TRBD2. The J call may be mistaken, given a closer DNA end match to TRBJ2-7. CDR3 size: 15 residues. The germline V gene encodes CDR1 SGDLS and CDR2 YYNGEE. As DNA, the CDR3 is TGTGCCAGCAGCGCACTGGGACTAGCTGGCAATGAGCAGTACTTC. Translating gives CASSALGLAGNEQYF.

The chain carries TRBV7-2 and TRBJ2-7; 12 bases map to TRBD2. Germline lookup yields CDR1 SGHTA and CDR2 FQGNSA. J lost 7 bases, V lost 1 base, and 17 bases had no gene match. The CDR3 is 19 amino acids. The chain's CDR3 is CASSLVLAGGQVLKNEQYF. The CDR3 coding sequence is TGTGCCAGCAGCTTAGTGCTAGCGGGAGGGCAGGTCTTGAAGAATGAGCAGTACTTC.